Listed here are 13 T cell receptor beta chains from one sample, sequenced in a study of blood T cell repertoires in COVID-19. The data were produced by immunoSEQ multiplex PCR, yet TCRdb's version contains in-frame clones alone and is incomplete. Altogether about 200,000 clones are present, around 86% being singletons, with the ten largest covering around 6.5%. Specimen: peripheral blood. All receptors come from a man aged 55 to 70 who had recovered from COVID-19.

The CDR3, as DNA: TGCGCCAGCAGCTTGGACAGGTCGTTAGGGGAAAAACTGTTTTTT. Translating it yields CASSLDRSLGEKLFF. V is TRBV5-1 and J is TRBJ1-4; perhaps TRBD1 as D (5 bases). Trimming cost V 0 bases and J 8 bases, with 14 bases left between them. Germline V gene lookup returns CDR1 SGHRS and CDR2 YFSETQ. The CDR3 is 15 residues long.

The chain carries TRBV7-8 and TRBJ1-6; D perhaps matches TRBD1 (5 bases). The CDR3 extends over 19 amino acids. Germline assignment: CDR1 SGHVS and CDR2 FQNEAQ. V lost 0 bases, J lost 9 bases, and 24 bases lay in between. CDR3 protein: CASSLALTTVVRVGSPLHF. DNA for the CDR3: TGTGCCAGCAGCTTAGCGCTTACTACTGTAGTCAGGGTCGGTTCACCCCTCCACTTT.

The chain recombines TRBV6-6 with TRBJ2-2, with TRBD2 identical over 9 bases. Germline assignment: CDR1 MNHNY and CDR2 SVGAGI (reference sequence). The CDR3 is 19 amino acids. Unmatched junction bases numbered 19, after V lost 5 bases and J lost 6 bases. The CDR3 here is CASSPTTLLAGGRPGELFF. In DNA, the CDR3 is TGTGCCAGCAGTCCTACTACCCTTCTTGCGGGGGGGCGGCCCGGGGAGCTGTTTTTT.

The chain carries TRBV6-6 and TRBJ2-7, with D maybe TRBD1 (5 bases). The germline V and J ends were trimmed by 0 bases and 2 bases, with 8 bases remaining between them. The CDR3 length is 14 residues. Germline CDR1 MNHNY, CDR2 SVGAGI (reference sequence). Here the CDR3 reads CASSYSDSAYEQYF. As DNA, the CDR3 is TGTGCCAGCAGTTACTCCGACAGCGCCTACGAGCAGTACTTC.

This chain joins TRBV6-5 and TRBJ2-1; weak D call: TRBD2 (5 bases). The CDR3 runs to 14 residues. V was pared by 5 bases and J by 3 bases, with 11 bases between. CDR1 and CDR2 (germline): MNHEY, SVGAGI. The CDR3 reads CASSTRGLYNEQFF. CDR3 DNA sequence: TGTGCCAGCAGTACCCGCGGACTCTACAATGAGCAGTTCTTC.

The chain links TRBV28 to TRBJ1-1, with D unresolved. CDR3 length: 15 residues. V was clipped by 4 bases and J by 11 bases, with 23 bases between them. Per germline, CDR1 MDHEN and CDR2 SYDVKM. Written as DNA, the CDR3 is TGTGCCAGCAGTTGGGAGGAGGGTCTCTGGGTGACGGCTTTCTTT. This encodes CASSWEEGLWVTAFF.

This chain uses TRBV12-3 or TRBV12-4 with TRBJ1-5; no firm D call. The CDR3 loop spans 13 amino acids. The V and J ends lost 5 bases and 4 bases respectively, with 9 bases between them. CDR3 protein: CASSPFMNQPQHF. For the CDR3, the DNA is TGTGCCAGCAGTCCATTCATGAATCAGCCCCAGCATTTT.

V gene TRBV6-5 combines with J gene TRBJ1-2; 9 bases match TRBD1. Germline-derived CDR1 and CDR2 are MNHEY and SVGAGI. V shed 4 bases and J 5 bases; nucleotides not matched to a gene: 8. The CDR3 sequence is 15 residues long. The CDR3 DNA reads TGTGCCAGCAGTTCCCCGGGACAGGGAAAATATGGCTACACCTTC. This encodes CASSSPGQGKYGYTF.

This sequence joins TRBV6-5 and TRBJ1-2, with D maybe TRBD1 (5 bases). Between the trimmed V and J ends, which lost 2 bases and 8 bases, there was a span of 9 bases. CDR3 length equals 12 residues. The germline V gene has CDR1 MNHEY and CDR2 SVGAGI. The CDR3 protein is CASSYGTGGYTF. In DNA form, the CDR3 reads TGTGCCAGCAGTTACGGGACTGGGGGCTACACCTTC.

The chain recombines TRBV7-9 with TRBJ2-7; no definite D call. The V end lost 3 bases, the J end lost 0 bases, and 3 bases lay between the germline ends. The CDR3 sequence is 12 residues long. Per the germline V gene, CDR1 is SEHNR and CDR2 is FQNEAQ (reference sequence). The CDR3 DNA reads TGTGCCAGCAGCTTCGGCTCCTACGAGCAGTACTTC. It is translated as CASSFGSYEQYF.

The table lists this clone with a count of one. The J gene is TRBJ1-2, the V gene TRBV7-2; D may be TRBD1 (6 bases). The CDR3 extends over 16 amino acids. Germline V gene sequence: CDR1 SGHTA, CDR2 FQGNSA. Trimming removed 1 base at V and 2 bases at J, with 14 bases between. The CDR3, as DNA: TGTGCCAGCAGCTTAGGACGGGGGGGGCGAAACTATGGCTACACCTTC. Encoded protein: CASSLGRGGRNYGYTF.

This clone was seen once. This chain connects TRBV18 to TRBJ1-2; 9 bases line up with TRBD1. Germline V gives CDR1 KGHSH, CDR2 LQKENI. The CDR3 spans 15 residues. V shed 0 bases, J shed 6 bases, and the junction held 5 bases outside the gene matches. The CDR3 protein is CASSPPDRGWDGYTF. The CDR3 DNA sequence: TGTGCCAGCTCACCACCCGACAGGGGGTGGGATGGCTACACCTTC.

In its sample, this clone was seen once. The V call is TRBV4-3, the J call TRBJ2-7, with D perhaps matching TRBD2 (7 bases). The germline V gene encodes CDR1 LGHNA and CDR2 YSLEER. This CDR3 is 18 amino acids long. Trimming left V 0 bases short and J 0 bases short, with 18 bases between. This chain's CDR3 is CASSQEGLGGSSSYEQYF. The CDR3 DNA sequence: TGCGCCAGCAGCCAAGAAGGACTAGGGGGGTCCAGCTCCTACGAGCAGTACTTC.